The sequence of this T cell receptor (beta chain) was determined in a study of blood T cell repertoires in COVID-19. Whole-study context: COVID-19 samples from acute and convalescent phases originated in the United States, Italy and Spain. PBMCs, B-cell-depleted T cells, or T cells were the source of the cDNA or gDNA that made up the material.

The table came from immunoSEQ multiplex PCR; TCRdb's copy has only in-frame clones and leaves some out. The sample includes roughly 39,000 clones, about 85% seen only once; the top ten take more than 15%. This clone occurred many times. Per the germline V gene, CDR1 is MNHNY and CDR2 is SVGAGI (reference sequence). This CDR3 spans 15 amino acids. V lost 8 bases, J lost 3 bases, and 6 bases stayed unmatched. This TCR came from a man between 45 and 60 years old in a cohort sampled during active COVID-19. The sequenced sample consisted of peripheral blood. The gene calls are TRBV6-6 and TRBJ1-6, with 8 bases that match TRBD1. In DNA form, the CDR3 reads TGTGCCAGCTTGACAGGGGCCGACTATAATTCACCCCTCCACTTT. Translating it yields CASLTGADYNSPLHF.